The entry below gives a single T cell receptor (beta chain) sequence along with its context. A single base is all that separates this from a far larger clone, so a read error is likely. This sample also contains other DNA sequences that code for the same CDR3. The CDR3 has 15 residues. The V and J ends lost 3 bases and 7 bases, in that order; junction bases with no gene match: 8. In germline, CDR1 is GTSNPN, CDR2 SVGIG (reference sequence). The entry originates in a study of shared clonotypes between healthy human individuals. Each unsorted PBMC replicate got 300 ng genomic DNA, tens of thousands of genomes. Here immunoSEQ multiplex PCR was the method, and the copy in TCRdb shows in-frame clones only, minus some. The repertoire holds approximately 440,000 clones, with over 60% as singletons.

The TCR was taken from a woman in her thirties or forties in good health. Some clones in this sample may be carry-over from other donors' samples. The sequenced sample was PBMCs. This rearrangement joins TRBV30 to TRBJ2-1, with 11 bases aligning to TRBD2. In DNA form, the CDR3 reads TGTGCCTGGAGCGGGACTAGCGGACCACAGAATGAGCAGTTCTTC. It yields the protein CAWSGTSGPQNEQFF.